The T cell receptor beta chain under discussion was sequenced for a study of shared clonotypes between healthy human individuals. Generated by immunoSEQ multiplex PCR, the TCRdb table keeps only in-frame clones and is missing some. In the table there are roughly 890,000 clones, 85% to 95% of which are singletons. Naive-designated CD8 cells lacked CD45RO, were positively enriched for CCR7, and omitted terminally differentiated effector memory CD45RA+ cells. Specimen: naive CD8+ T cells sorted from blood. The receptor was isolated from a young man in good health.

The CDR3 bases are TGTGCCAGCAGCTTGGAGGCCAGTGGTGTGGCCGGGGAGCTGTTTTTT. Its translation: CASSLEASGVAGELFF. The chain recombines TRBV5-5 with TRBJ2-2, with D hard to call. The CDR3 length is 16 residues. V lost 0 bases to trimming and J lost 6 bases, with 15 bases between them. Germline V lookup: CDR1 SGHKS, CDR2 YYEKEE (reference sequence).